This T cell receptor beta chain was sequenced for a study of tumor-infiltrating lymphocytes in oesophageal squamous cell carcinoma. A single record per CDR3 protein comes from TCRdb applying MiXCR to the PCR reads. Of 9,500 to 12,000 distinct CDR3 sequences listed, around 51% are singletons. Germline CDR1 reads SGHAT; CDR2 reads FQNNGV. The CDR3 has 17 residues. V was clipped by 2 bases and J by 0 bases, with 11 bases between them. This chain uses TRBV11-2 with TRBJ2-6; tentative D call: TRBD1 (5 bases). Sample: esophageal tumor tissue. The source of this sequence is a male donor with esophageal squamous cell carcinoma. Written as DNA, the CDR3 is TGTGCCAGCAGCTTAACGACAGTGAGCTCTGGGGCCAACGTCCTGACTTTC. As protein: CASSLTTVSSGANVLTF.